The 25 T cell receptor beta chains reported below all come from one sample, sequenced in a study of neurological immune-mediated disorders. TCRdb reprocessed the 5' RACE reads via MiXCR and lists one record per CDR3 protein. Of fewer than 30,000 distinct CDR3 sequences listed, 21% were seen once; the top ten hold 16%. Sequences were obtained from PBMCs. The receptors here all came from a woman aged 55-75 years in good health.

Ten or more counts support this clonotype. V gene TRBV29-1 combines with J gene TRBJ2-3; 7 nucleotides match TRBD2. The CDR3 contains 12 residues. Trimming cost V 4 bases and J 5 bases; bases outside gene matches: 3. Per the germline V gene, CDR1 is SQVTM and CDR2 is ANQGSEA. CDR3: CSVVSGGDTQYF. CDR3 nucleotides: TGCAGCGTTGTCTCGGGGGGAGATACGCAGTATTTT.

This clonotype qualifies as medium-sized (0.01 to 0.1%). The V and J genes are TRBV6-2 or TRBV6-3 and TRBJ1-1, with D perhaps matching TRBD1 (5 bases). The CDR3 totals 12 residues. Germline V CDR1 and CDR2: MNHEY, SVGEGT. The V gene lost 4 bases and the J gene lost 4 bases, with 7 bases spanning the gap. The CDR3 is CASSFRVTEAFF. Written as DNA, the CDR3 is TGTGCCAGCAGTTTCAGGGTCACTGAAGCTTTCTTT.

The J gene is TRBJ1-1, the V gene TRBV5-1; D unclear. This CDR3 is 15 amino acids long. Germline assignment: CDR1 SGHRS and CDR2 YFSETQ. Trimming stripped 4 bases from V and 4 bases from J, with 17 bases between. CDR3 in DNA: TGCGCCAGCAGCACCCCTATGACAAGGTTCACTGAAGCTTTCTTT. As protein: CASSTPMTRFTEAFF.

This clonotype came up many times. The CDR3 sequence is CASSWAAETQYF. The CDR3 DNA reads as TGTGCCAGCAGCTGGGCGGCAGAGACCCAGTACTTC. The J gene is TRBJ2-5, the V gene TRBV7-2; the D is unclear. This CDR3 contains 12 residues. Germline V gene lookup returns CDR1 SGHTA and CDR2 FQGNSA. The V gene lost 4 bases and the J gene lost 4 bases, with 7 bases spanning the gap. The entire variable domain, with the rest obtained from reference TRBV7-2 and TRBJ2-5, is as follows: GAGVSQSPSNKVTEKGKDVELRCDPISGHTALYWYRQSLGQGLEFLIYFQGNSAPDKSGLPSDRFSAERTGGSVSTLTIQRTQQEDSAVYLCASSWAAETQYFGPGTRLLVL.

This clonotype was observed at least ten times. CDR3: CASSPWGRQPQHF. The DNA for the CDR3 is TGCGCCAGCAGCCCCTGGGGTCGGCAGCCCCAGCATTTT. This chain connects TRBV5-1 to TRBJ1-5; D is ambiguous. Trimming left V 4 bases short and J 7 bases short, with 12 bases between. Looked up from germline, CDR1 is SGHRS and CDR2 is YFSETQ. The CDR3 totals 13 residues.

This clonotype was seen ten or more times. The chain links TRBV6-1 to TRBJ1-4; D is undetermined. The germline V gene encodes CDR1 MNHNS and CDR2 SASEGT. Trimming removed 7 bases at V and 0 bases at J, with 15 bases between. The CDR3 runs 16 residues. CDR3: CASKYSRTATNEKLFF. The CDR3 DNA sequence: TGTGCCAGCAAGTACTCTAGGACCGCAACTAATGAAAAACTGTTTTTT.

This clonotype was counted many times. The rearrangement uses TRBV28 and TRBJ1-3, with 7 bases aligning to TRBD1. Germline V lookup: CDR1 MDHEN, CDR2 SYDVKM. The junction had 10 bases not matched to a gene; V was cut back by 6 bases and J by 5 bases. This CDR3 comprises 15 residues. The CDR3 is CASRGPGQLRNTIYF. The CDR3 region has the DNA TGTGCCAGCAGAGGACCGGGACAGTTACGAAACACCATATATTTT.

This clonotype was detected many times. The CDR3 region is CASSDWSTDTQYF. The CDR3 nucleotides read TGTGCCAGCAGCGACTGGAGCACAGATACGCAGTATTTT. V is TRBV2 and J is TRBJ2-3; D is undetermined. Trimming removed 6 bases from V and 0 bases from J, with 7 bases in between. The CDR3 runs 13 residues. CDR1 and CDR2 (germline): SNHLY, FYNNEI.

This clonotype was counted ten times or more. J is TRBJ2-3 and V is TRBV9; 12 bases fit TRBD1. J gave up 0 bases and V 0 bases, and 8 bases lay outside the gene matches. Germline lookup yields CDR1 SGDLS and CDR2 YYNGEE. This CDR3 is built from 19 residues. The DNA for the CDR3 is TGTGCCAGCAGCGTAGCTACGGGACAGGGGGCCCTTAGCACAGATACGCAGTATTTT. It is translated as CASSVATGQGALSTDTQYF.

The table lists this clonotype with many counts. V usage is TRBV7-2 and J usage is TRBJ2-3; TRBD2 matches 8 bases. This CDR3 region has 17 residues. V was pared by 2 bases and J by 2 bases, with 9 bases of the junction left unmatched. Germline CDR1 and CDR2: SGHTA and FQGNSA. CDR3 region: CASSLRISGTTTDTQYF. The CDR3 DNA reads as TGTGCCAGCAGCTTAAGAATTAGCGGGACGACCACAGATACGCAGTATTTT. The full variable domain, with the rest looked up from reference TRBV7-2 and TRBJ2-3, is GAGVSQSPSNKVTEKGKDVELRCDPISGHTALYWYRQSLGQGLEFLIYFQGNSAPDKSGLPSDRFSAERTGGSVSTLTIQRTQQEDSAVYLCASSLRISGTTTDTQYFGPGTRLTVL.

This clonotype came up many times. The CDR3, as DNA: TGTGCCAGCAGAGCGGCTAGCCAAGAGACCCAGTACTTC. Residues: CASRAASQETQYF. The chain uses TRBV7-2 and TRBJ2-5; maybe TRBD2 (5 bases). Per germline, CDR1 SGHTA and CDR2 FQGNSA. The CDR3 is made up of 13 amino acids. Trimming removed 6 bases from V and 1 base from J, with 9 bases in between. The entire variable domain, with the rest obtained from reference TRBV7-2 and TRBJ2-5, is as follows: GAGVSQSPSNKVTEKGKDVELRCDPISGHTALYWYRQSLGQGLEFLIYFQGNSAPDKSGLPSDRFSAERTGGSVSTLTIQRTQQEDSAVYLCASRAASQETQYFGPGTRLLVL.

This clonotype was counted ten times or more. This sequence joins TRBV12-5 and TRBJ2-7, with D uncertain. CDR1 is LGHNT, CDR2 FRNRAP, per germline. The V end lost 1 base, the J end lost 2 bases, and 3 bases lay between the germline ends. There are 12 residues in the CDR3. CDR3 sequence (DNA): TGTGCTAGTGGTTTGGGGCCCTACGAGCAGTACTTC. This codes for CASGLGPYEQYF.

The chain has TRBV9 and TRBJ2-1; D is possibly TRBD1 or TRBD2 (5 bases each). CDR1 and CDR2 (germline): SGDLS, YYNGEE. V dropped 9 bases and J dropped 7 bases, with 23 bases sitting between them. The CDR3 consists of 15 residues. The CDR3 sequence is CANTLGDRPTNEQFF. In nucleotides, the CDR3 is TGTGCCAACACCTTGGGGGACCGGCCCACAAATGAGCAGTTCTTC.

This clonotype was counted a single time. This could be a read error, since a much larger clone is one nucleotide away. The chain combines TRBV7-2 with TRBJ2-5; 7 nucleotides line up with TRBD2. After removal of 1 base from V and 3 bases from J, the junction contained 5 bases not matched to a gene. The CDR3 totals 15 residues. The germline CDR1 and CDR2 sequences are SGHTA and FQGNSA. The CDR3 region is CASSLVQRDKETQYF. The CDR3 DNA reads TGTGCCAGCAGCTTAGTCCAGCGGGATAAAGAGACCCAGTACTTC.

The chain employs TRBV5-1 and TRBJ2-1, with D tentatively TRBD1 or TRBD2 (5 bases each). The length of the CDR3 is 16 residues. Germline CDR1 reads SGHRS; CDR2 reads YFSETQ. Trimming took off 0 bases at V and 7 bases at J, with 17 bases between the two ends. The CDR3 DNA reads TGCGCCAGCAGCTTGGAAGGGGACCAAATGGGGAATGAGCAGTTCTTC. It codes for CASSLEGDQMGNEQFF.

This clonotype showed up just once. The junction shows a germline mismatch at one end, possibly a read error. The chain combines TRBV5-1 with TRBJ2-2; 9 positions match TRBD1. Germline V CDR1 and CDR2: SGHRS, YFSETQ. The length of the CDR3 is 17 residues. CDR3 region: CASSSIGQGWNTGELLF. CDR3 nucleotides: TGCGCCAGCAGCTCCATAGGACAGGGGTGGAACACCGGGGAGCTGCTTTTT.

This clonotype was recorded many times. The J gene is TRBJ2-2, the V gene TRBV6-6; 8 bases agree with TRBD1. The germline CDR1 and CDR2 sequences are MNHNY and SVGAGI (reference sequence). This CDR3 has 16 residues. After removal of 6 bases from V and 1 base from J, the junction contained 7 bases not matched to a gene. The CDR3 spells CASRTDRGQNTGELFF. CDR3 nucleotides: TGTGCCAGCAGAACCGACAGGGGCCAGAACACCGGGGAGCTGTTTTTT.

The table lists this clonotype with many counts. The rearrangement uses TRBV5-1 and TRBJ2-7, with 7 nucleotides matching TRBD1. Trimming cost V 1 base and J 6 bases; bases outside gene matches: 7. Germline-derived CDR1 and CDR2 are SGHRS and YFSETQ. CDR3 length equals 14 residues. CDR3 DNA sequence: TGCGCCAGCAGCTTGTCTGGGCCAGGGGGCGAGCAGTACTTC. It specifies CASSLSGPGGEQYF.

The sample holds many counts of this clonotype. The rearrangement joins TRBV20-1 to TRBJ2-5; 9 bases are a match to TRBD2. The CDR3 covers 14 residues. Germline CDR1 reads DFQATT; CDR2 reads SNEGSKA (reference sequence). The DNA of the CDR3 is TGCAGCAGGCTGGCTAGCGGGGACCAAGAGACCCAGTACTTC. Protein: CSRLASGDQETQYF.

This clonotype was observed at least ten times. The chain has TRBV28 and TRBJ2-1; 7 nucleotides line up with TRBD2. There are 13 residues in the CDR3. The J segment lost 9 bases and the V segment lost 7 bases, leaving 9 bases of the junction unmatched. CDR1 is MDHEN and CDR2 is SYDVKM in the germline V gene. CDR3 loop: CASKVGGSGEQFF. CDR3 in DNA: TGTGCCAGCAAGGTGGGAGGGTCGGGTGAGCAGTTCTTC. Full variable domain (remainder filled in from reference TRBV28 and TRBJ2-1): DVKVTQSSRYLVKRTGEKVFLECVQDMDHENMFWYRQDPGLGLRLIYFSYDVKMKEKGDIPEGYSVSREKKERFSLILESASTNQTSMYLCASKVGGSGEQFFGPGTRLTVL.

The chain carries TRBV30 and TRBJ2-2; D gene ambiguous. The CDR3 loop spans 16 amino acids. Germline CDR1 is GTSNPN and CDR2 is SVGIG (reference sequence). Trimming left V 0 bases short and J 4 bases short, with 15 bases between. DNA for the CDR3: TGTGCCTGGAGTGTAGGGTTCGTGGGTAGCACCGGGGAGCTGTTTTTT. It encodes CAWSVGFVGSTGELFF.

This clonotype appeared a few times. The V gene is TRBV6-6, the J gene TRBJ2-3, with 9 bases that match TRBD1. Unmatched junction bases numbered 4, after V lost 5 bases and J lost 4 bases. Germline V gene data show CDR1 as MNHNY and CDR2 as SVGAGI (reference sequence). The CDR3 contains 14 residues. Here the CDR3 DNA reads TGTGCCAGCAGTCAACAGGGGGCCGCAGATACGCAGTATTTT. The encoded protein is CASSQQGAADTQYF.

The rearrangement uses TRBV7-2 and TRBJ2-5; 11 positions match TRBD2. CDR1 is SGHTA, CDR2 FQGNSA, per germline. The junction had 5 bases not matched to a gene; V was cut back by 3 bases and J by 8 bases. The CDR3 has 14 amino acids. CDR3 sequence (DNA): TGTGCCAGCAGCTTCGGGACTAGCGGAGATACCCAGTACTTC. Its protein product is CASSFGTSGDTQYF.

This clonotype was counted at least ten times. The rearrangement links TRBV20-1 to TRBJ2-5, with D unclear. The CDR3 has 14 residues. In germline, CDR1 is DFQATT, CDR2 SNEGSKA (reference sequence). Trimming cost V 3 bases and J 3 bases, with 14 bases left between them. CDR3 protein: CSASRGRSKETQYF. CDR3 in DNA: TGCAGTGCTAGTCGTGGCCGATCAAAAGAGACCCAGTACTTC.

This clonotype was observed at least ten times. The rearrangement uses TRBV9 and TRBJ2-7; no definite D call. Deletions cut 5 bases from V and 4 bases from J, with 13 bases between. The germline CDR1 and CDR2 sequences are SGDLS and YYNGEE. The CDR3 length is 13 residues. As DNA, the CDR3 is TGTGCCAGCAGTAGACAAGGTATATACGAGCAGTACTTC. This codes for CASSRQGIYEQYF.